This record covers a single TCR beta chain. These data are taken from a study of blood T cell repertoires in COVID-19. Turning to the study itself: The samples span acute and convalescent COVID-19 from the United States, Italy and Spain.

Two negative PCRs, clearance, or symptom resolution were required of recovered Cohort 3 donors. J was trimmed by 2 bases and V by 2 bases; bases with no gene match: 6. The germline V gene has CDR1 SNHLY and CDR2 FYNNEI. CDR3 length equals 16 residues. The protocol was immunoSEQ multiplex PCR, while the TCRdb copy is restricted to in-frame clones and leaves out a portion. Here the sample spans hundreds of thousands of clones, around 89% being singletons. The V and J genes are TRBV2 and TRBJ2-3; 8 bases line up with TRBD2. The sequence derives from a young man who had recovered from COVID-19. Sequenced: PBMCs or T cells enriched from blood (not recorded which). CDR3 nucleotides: TGTGCCAGCAGTGAAAAGGGACTAGTATACACAGATACGCAGTATTTT. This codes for CASSEKGLVYTDTQYF. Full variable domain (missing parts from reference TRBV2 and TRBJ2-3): EPEVTQTPSHQVTQMGQEVILRCVPISNHLYFYWYRQILGQKVEFLVSFYNNEISEKSEIFDDQFSVERPDGSNFTLKIRSTKLEDSAMYFCASSEKGLVYTDTQYFGPGTRLTVL.